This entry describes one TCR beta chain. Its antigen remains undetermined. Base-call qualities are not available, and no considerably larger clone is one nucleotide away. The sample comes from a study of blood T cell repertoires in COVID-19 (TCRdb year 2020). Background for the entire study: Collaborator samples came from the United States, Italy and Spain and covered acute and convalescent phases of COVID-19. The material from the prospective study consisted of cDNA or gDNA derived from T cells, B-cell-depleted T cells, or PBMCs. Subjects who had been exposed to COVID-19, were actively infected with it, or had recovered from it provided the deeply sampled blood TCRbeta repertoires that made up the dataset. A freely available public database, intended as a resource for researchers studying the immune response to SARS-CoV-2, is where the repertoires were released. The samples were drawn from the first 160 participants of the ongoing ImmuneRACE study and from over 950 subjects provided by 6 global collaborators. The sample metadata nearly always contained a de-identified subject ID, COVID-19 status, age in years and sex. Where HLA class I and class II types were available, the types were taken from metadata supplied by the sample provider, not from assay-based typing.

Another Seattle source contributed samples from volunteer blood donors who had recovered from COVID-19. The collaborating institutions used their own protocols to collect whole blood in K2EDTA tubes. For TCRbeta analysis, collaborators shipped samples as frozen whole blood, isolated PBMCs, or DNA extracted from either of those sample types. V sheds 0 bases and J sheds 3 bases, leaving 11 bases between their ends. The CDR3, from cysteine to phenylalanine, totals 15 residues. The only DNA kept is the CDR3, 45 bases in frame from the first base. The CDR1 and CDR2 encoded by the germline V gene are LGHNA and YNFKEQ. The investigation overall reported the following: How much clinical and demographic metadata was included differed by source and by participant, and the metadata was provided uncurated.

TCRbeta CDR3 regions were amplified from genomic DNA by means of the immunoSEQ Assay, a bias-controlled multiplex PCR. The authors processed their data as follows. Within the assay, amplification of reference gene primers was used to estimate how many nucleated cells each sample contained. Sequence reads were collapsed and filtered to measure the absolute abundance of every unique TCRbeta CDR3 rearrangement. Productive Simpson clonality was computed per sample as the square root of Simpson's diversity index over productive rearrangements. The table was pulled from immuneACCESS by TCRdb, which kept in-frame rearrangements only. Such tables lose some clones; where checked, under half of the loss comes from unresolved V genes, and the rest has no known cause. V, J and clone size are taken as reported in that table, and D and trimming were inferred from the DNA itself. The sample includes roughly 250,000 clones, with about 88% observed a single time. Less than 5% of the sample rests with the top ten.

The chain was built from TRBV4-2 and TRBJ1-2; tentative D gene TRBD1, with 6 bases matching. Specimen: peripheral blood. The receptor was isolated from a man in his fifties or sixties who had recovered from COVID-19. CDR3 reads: CASSQERTDDYGYTF. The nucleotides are TGTGCCAGCAGCCAAGAGCGGACAGACGACTATGGCTACACCTTC.